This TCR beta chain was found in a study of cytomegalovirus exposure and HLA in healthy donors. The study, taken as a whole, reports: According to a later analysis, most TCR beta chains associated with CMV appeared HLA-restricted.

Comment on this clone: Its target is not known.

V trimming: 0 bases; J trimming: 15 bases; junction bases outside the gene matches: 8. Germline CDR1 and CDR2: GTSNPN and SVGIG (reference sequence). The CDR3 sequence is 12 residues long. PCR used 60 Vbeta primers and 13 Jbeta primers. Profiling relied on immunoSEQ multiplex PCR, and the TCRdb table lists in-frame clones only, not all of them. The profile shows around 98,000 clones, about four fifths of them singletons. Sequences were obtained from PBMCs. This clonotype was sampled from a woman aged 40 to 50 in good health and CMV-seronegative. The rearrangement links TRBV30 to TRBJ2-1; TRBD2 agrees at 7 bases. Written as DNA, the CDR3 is TGTGCCTGGAGTGTACTTGCGACTAGCCTGTTCTTC. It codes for CAWSVLATSLFF.